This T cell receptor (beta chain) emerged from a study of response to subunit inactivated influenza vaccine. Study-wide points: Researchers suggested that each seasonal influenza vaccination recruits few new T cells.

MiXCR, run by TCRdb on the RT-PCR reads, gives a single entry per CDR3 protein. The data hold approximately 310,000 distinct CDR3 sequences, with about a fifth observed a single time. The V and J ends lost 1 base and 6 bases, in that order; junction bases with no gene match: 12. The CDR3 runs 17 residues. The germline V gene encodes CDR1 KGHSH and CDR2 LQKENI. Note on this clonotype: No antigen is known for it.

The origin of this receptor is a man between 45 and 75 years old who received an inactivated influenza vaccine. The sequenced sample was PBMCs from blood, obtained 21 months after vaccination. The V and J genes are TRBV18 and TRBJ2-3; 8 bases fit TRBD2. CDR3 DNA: TGTGCCAGCTCACCACTAGCGCCTAGCGGGTCAGTGGATACGCAGTATTTT. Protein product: CASSPLAPSGSVDTQYF.